This T cell receptor beta chain was sequenced for a study of blood T cell repertoires in COVID-19. Across the study: There were acute and convalescent COVID-19 samples, and they came from the United States, Italy and Spain. Sources were T cells, B-cell-depleted T cells, or PBMCs; the material itself was cDNA or gDNA.

The table lists this clone with a count of one. The CDR3 contains 14 residues. Trimming pared 6 bases from V and 7 bases from J, leaving 18 bases between. Germline CDR1 is MDHEN and CDR2 is SYDVKM. Authors' methods: Quantification of nucleated cells was approximated via reference gene primer amplification. The data were produced by immunoSEQ multiplex PCR, yet TCRdb's version contains in-frame clones alone and is incomplete. That table gives V, J and clone size, and the DNA gave D and trimming. The sample includes 180,000 or so clones, roughly 86% of them seen just once. The clonotype was recovered from a woman aged 80 or over in a cohort sampled during active or convalescent COVID-19. V is TRBV28 and J is TRBJ1-2; TRBD1 is a possible D gene (5 bases). The sequenced sample consisted of peripheral blood. The CDR3 spells CASSPGGLGSGYTF. The CDR3 DNA reads TGTGCCAGCAGCCCCGGGGGGTTAGGGAGTGGCTACACCTTC.